This T cell receptor (beta chain) derives from a study of blood T cells in healthy people across ages. Study-wide context: In model experiments, template switching was able to capture about one barcoded beta molecule for every two T cells that were present. The study, taken as a whole, reports: Expanded clonotype changes were possibly confounded by unknown donor CMV status.

This clonotype was recorded a few times. What it recognizes is unknown. The use of a sample-barcoded 5' primer and a J-beta primer mix characterized a second PCR of roughly 6 to 11 cycles. TCRdb redid the calling of the 5' RACE reads with MiXCR, one entry per CDR3 protein. The sample holds almost 550,000 distinct CDR3 sequences, less than 25% seen once. These data were also reused for a study on T cells of mothers and their children. That source reports: Mothers and children who were related shared slightly more overlap than unrelated pairs, but not significantly more.

Material for sequencing was blood. The source is a boy between 10 and 17 years old in good health.

The CDR3 DNA is TGTGCCAGCAGTCGCCGGGACAGGGTCTACAATGAGCAGTTCTTC. Translation gives CASSRRDRVYNEQFF. The chain joins TRBV7-2 to TRBJ2-5; 9 bases agree with TRBD1. The J call may be wrong; the DNA end is better matched by TRBJ2-1. CDR1 is SGHTA, CDR2 FQGNSA, per germline. CDR3 length: 15 amino acids.